This TCR beta chain was retrieved from a study of CD8+CD57+ T cells in acquired aplastic anemia. Study in general: DNA from sorted CD4+ and CD8+ cells averaged approximately 2.9 ug.

About this clonotype itself: Its cognate antigen is unknown.

Study-wide findings and caveats: Patients versus controls showed no significant CD8+ Simpson's diversity difference. Patients and controls were found to share some 30 CD8+ CDR3 sequences.

CD8+CD57+ cell expansion, shown by flow cytometry, had occurred in the patients selected for sequencing. Among the patients, all had severe acquired aplastic anemia. It was genomic DNA that served as the template for profiling TCR beta VDJ and CDR3. TCRdb re-derived calls from the reads in MiXCR, one entry per CDR3 protein. This sample yields about 160,000 distinct CDR3 sequences, of which less than 50% are seen a single time; roughly 30% belongs to the top ten. The TCR comes from a human donor with aplastic anemia. The sequencing input was sorted CD4+, CD8+, or CD8+CD57+ T cells (not recorded which) from PBMCs.

The CDR3 is CAISEARGYGYTF. As DNA, the CDR3 is TGTGCCATCAGTGAGGCTAGGGGCTATGGCTACACCTTC. The chain joins TRBV10-3 to TRBJ1-2, with D possibly matching TRBD1 (5 bases). This CDR3 is built from 13 residues. Germline-derived CDR1 and CDR2 are ENHRY and SYGVKD. Deletions cut 2 bases from V and 4 bases from J, with 8 bases between.